Each of the 13 T cell receptor beta chains below was sequenced from the same sample in a study of Ad26.COV2.S vaccination and SARS-CoV-2 variants. Regarding treatment: over 15 received Ad26.COV2.S at low or high dose, single or two shots; 5 received placebo; per-sample allocation not given. Each sample was drawn 63 days after the first injection (of vaccine or placebo). Method: immunoSEQ multiplex PCR; TCRdb's copy keeps in-frame clones and lacks some. Here the sample spans hundreds of thousands of clones, 80% to 90% being singletons. The sample in question was peripheral blood, obtained in a trial of Ad26.COV2.S vaccine versus placebo. These receptors originate from a person between 18 and 65 years old who received the Ad26.COV2.S COVID-19 vaccine or a placebo.

This chain joins TRBV2 and TRBJ2-6; a weak D match, TRBD2 (5 bases). The CDR3 has 14 amino acids. V was cut by 8 bases and J by 1 base, with 9 bases left in between. CDR1 is SNHLY, CDR2 FYNNEI, per germline. The CDR3 sequence: CASSPGSGANVLTF. As DNA, the CDR3 is TGTGCCAGCTCGCCGGGGTCTGGGGCCAACGTCCTGACTTTC.

The chain combines TRBV6-5 with TRBJ1-1; D unclear. The CDR3 loop spans 14 amino acids. The germline gives CDR1 MNHEY, CDR2 SVGAGI. The germline V and J ends were trimmed by 6 bases and 0 bases, with 11 bases remaining between them. The CDR3: CASSGYNVNTEAFF. In DNA, the CDR3 is TGTGCCAGCAGCGGTTATAACGTGAACACTGAAGCTTTCTTT.

The chain carries TRBV10-1 and TRBJ1-2, with D unresolved. V lost 0 bases and J lost 3, with 11 bases in between. Germline V gene sequence: CDR1 WNHNN, CDR2 SYGVQD (reference sequence). This CDR3 comprises 15 residues. The CDR3: CASSESVSGYYGYTF. CDR3 coding DNA: TGCGCCAGCAGTGAGTCTGTTTCGGGCTACTATGGCTACACCTTC.

The V gene is TRBV5-6, the J gene TRBJ2-1, with a weak D call TRBD2 (5 bases). Germline lookup yields CDR1 SGHDT and CDR2 YYEEEE. The CDR3 has 17 residues. Deletions cut 3 bases from V and 4 bases from J, with 20 bases between. The CDR3 spells CASSSPVGASRYNEQFF. For the CDR3, the DNA is TGTGCCAGCAGCTCCCCCGTAGGTGCTAGCCGGTACAATGAGCAGTTCTTC.

The chain has TRBV7-9 and TRBJ1-4; no clear D gene. Germline values: CDR1 SEHNR, CDR2 FQNEAQ (reference sequence). V lost 2 bases, J lost 8 bases, and 3 bases lay in between. This CDR3 region has 11 residues. The CDR3: CASSLMEKLFF. In DNA, the CDR3 is TGTGCCAGCAGCTTAATGGAAAAACTGTTTTTT.

CDR3: CASTAGTGGRGEAFF. In DNA, the CDR3 is TGTGCCAGTACCGCCGGGACAGGGGGCAGGGGAGAAGCTTTCTTT. The chain couples TRBV27 to TRBJ1-1, with 12 bases matching TRBD1. With 9 bases clipped from V and 8 bases from J, the junction kept 13 bases outside the gene matches. Germline CDR1 reads MNHEY; CDR2 reads SMNVEV (reference sequence). The length of the CDR3 is 15 residues.

As concerns this clone: A read error may be the cause here, since a much bigger clone is one base away. The rearrangement uses TRBV24-1 and TRBJ2-3; the D gene is possibly TRBD2 (5 bases). V dropped 7 bases and J dropped 1 base, with 8 bases sitting between them. In germline, CDR1 is KGHDR, CDR2 SFDVKD. This CDR3 region has 13 residues. The CDR3 region is CATREAGTDTQYF. The DNA of the CDR3 is TGTGCCACCAGGGAAGCGGGCACAGATACGCAGTATTTT.

The chain couples TRBV4-3 to TRBJ1-2; D perhaps matches TRBD1 (6 bases). Trimming cost V 2 bases and J 4 bases, with 11 bases left between them. The CDR3 loop spans 14 amino acids. CDR1 is LGHNA and CDR2 is YSLEER in the germline V gene. The CDR3, as DNA: TGCGCCAGCAGCCAAATGGGGGCGAGCTATGGCTACACCTTC. This sequence encodes CASSQMGASYGYTF.

The rearrangement uses TRBV7-2 and TRBJ2-2, with a weak D call TRBD1 (6 bases). The V and J ends lost 5 bases and 5 bases respectively, with 21 bases between them. This CDR3 is built from 17 residues. Germline CDR1 and CDR2: SGHTA and FQGNSA. The CDR3 protein is CASSLYRQAQGTGELFF. Written as DNA, the CDR3 is TGTGCCAGCAGCCTATATCGACAGGCCCAGGGAACCGGGGAGCTGTTTTTT.

This sequence joins TRBV27 and TRBJ2-3, with 10 bases fitting TRBD2. Germline V gene lookup returns CDR1 MNHEY and CDR2 SMNVEV (reference sequence). The J segment lost 1 base and the V segment lost 6 bases, leaving 10 bases of the junction unmatched. The CDR3 sequence is 17 residues long. CDR3 sequence reads: CASRRNVAGGGTDTQYF. The CDR3 DNA sequence: TGTGCCAGCAGGAGGAATGTAGCGGGAGGCGGCACAGATACGCAGTATTTT.

This clone was observed once. The J gene is TRBJ2-2, the V gene TRBV7-9; possibly TRBD2 for D (6 bases). V shed 11 bases and J shed 10 bases, with 26 bases lying between them. CDR1 is SEHNR, CDR2 FQNEAQ, per germline (reference sequence). This CDR3 contains 15 residues. CDR3 nucleotide sequence: TGTGCCGTAGGAGGGCGCGCAGGAGTAATGGAGGAGCTGTTTTTT. Protein product: CAVGGRAGVMEELFF.

The rearrangement links TRBV4-3 to TRBJ2-2; 7 nucleotides match TRBD2. This CDR3 is built from 14 residues. V dropped 4 bases and J dropped 5; count of bases not matched to a gene: 4. CDR1 is LGHNA and CDR2 is YSLEER in the germline V gene. The CDR3 nucleotides read TGCGCCAGCAGCCTGGGGCGGGGGACCGGGGAGCTGTTTTTT. Protein product: CASSLGRGTGELFF.

This sequence joins TRBV3-1 (or the pseudogene TRBV3-2) and TRBJ1-1; D is unclear. Deletions cut 0 bases from V and 11 bases from J, with 13 bases between. CDR3 length: 13 amino acids. The germline CDR1 and CDR2 sequences are LGHDT and YNNKEL (reference sequence). As DNA, the CDR3 is TGTGCCAGCAGCCAAGATGGGAGGTTGGGCGCTTTCTTT. This sequence encodes CASSQDGRLGAFF.